This T cell receptor (beta chain) was recovered during a study of CD8 T cells in ankylosing spondylitis. Whole-study results and caveats: Characteristic, it appeared, of ankylosing spondylitis blood was a TCR beta motif of several highly homologous variants. Clones linked to disease were reported to show significant enrichment in matched ankylosing spondylitis synovial fluid. Disease-associated clonotypes exhibited CD8+ identity and were relatively infrequent in peripheral blood.

This clonotype was counted ten times or more. The antigen remains unidentified. Making the TCR beta libraries involved quantitative 5'-RACE with molecular barcodes. TCRdb ran MiXCR on the 5' RACE reads and lists one entry per CDR3 protein. The sample lists tens of thousands of distinct CDR3 sequences; approximately 8% were seen once. Germline CDR1 SGHVS, CDR2 FNYEAQ. Trimming removed 5 bases at V and 6 bases at J, with 17 bases between. The CDR3 contains 14 residues. The TCR comes from a female donor with ankylosing spondylitis or in good health (not recorded which). The rearrangement links TRBV7-6 to TRBJ2-7, with D hard to call. Source material: blood, either unsorted or a sorted T cell fraction (not recorded which). The CDR3 sequence: CASSPPVSGGEQYF. The CDR3 DNA sequence: TGTGCCAGCAGCCCGCCAGTCTCGGGCGGCGAGCAGTACTTC.